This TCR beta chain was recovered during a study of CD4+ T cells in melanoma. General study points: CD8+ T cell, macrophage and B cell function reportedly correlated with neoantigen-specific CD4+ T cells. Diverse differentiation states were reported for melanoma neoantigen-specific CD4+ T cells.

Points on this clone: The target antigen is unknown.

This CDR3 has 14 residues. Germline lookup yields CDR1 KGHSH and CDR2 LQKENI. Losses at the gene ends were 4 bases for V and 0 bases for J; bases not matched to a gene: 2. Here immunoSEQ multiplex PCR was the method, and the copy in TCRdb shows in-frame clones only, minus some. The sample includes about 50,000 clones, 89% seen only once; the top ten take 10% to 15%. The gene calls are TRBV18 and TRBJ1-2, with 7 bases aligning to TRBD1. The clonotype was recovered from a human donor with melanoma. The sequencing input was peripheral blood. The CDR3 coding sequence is TGTGCCAGCTCACAGCAGGGGGCTAACTATGGCTACACCTTC. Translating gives CASSQQGANYGYTF. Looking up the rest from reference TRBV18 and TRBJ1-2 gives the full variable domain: NAGVMQNPRHLVRRRGQEARLRCSPMKGHSHVYWYRQLPEEGLKFMVYLQKENIIDESGMPKERFSAEFPKEGPSILRIQQVVRGDSAAYFCASSQQGANYGYTFGSGTRLTVV.